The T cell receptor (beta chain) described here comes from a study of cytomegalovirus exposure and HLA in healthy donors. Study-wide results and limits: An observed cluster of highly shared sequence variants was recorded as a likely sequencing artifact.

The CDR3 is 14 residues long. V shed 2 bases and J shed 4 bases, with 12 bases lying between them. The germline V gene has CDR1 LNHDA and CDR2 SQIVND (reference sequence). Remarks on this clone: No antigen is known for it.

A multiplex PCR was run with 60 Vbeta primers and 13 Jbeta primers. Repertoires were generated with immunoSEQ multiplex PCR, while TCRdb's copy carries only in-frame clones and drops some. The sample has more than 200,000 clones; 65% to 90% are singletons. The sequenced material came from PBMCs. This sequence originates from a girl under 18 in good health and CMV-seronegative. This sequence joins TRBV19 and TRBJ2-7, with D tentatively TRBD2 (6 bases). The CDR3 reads CASSITEGPYEQYF. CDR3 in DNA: TGTGCCAGTAGTATAACGGAGGGGCCGTACGAGCAGTACTTC.